The sample holds a few counts of the clone carrying this TCR beta chain. Its cognate antigen is unknown. TCRdb independently ran MiXCR on the RT-PCR reads; one entry per CDR3 protein. The sample consists of about 650,000 distinct CDR3 sequences, around 14% of them appearing once. The sample is drawn from a study of response to subunit inactivated influenza vaccine. Findings and caveats of the study: The authors offered the suggestion that each seasonal influenza vaccination recruits few new T cells.

The germline V and J ends were trimmed by 2 bases and 3 bases, with 10 bases remaining between them. Germline V gives CDR1 KGHSH, CDR2 LQKENI. CDR3 length equals 14 residues. Specimen: PBMCs from blood, collected 11 to 12 days after vaccination. This TCR was recovered from a man aged 50 to 59 who received an inactivated influenza vaccine. The chain links TRBV18 to TRBJ1-1; D gene uncertain. The CDR3 DNA reads TGTGCCAGCTCACCAAACCGGGTGGACACTGAAGCTTTCTTT. Protein: CASSPNRVDTEAFF.